The entry below gives a single TCR beta chain sequence along with its context. The record originates from a study of blood T cell repertoires in COVID-19. Turning to the study itself: Nucleic acid was either cDNA or gDNA, and it came from T cells, B-cell-depleted T cells, or PBMCs.

Original handling: Quantification of nucleated cells was approximated via reference gene primer amplification. Clones were sequenced by immunoSEQ multiplex PCR, and TCRdb holds only the in-frame ones, with some missing. Clone size and the V and J calls come from that table; the DNA yielded D and trimming. The sample records under 300,000 clones, approximately 86% being singletons. V was clipped by 3 bases and J by 5 bases; unmatched bases: 6. Germline V gene data show CDR1 as SGHRS and CDR2 as YFSETQ. This CDR3 is 15 amino acids long. The TCR originated in a woman aged 55-70 years with active or convalescent COVID-19. V gene TRBV5-1 combines with J gene TRBJ1-2; 11 bases map to TRBD1. Sequences were obtained from peripheral blood. The CDR3 protein is CASSSGQGAGYGYTF. The CDR3 coding sequence is TGCGCCAGCAGCTCAGGACAGGGGGCCGGGTATGGCTACACCTTC.